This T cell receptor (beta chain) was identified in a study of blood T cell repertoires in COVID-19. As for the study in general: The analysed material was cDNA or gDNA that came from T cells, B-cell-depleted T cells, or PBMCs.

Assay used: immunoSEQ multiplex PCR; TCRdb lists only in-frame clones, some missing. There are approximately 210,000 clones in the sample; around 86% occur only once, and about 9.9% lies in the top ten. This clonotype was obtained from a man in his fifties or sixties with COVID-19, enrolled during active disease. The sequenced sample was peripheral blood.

The CDR3 DNA follows: TGCGCCAGCAGTGAAGGGGACAGGGGAGGTGAAAAACTGTTTTTT. This codes for CASSEGDRGGEKLFF. This chain links TRBV10-2 with TRBJ1-4; 10 nucleotides agree with TRBD1. The germline CDR1 and CDR2 sequences are WSHSY and SAAADI. This CDR3 spans 15 amino acids. Losses at the gene ends were 3 bases for V and 7 bases for J; bases not matched to a gene: 5.